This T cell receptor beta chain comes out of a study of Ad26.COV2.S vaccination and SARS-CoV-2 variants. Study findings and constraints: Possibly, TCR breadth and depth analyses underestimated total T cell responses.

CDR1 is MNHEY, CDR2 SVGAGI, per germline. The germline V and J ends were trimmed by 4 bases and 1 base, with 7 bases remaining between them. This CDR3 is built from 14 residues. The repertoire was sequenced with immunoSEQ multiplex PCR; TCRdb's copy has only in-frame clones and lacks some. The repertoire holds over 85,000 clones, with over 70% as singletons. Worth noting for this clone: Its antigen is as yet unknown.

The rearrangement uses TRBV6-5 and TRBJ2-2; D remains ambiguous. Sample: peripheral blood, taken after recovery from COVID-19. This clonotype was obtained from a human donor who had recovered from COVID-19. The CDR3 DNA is TGTGCCAGCAGTTCCCTGAGGAACACCGGGGAGCTGTTTTTT. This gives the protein CASSSLRNTGELFF.